The TCR beta chain under discussion was sequenced for a study of T cells expressing NK-cell markers. Background on the study: Sequencing of TCR beta repertoires drew on sorted CD3+CD56+NKG2C+, CD3+CD56+NKG2C- and CD3+CD56-NKG2C+ T cells.

Germline loops: CDR1 SGHTA, CDR2 FQGNSA. There are 14 residues in the CDR3. Study-level results: Four donors showed these clonotypes also leading the CD3+CD56-NKG2C+ fraction. It remained uncertain whether the expanded NKG2C+ T cell clones were specific for HCMV antigens.

Worth noting for this clonotype: Its specificity is unknown.

After re-calling the 5' RACE reads, TCRdb lists one entry per CDR3 protein, DNA absent. This sample's table reports approximately 150,000 distinct CDR3 sequences. The sequence was obtained from a man aged 18 to 29 in good health. Sequencing was performed on blood T cells: a sorted CD56 or NKG2C T cell subset, CD4+ or CD8+ T cells, or bulk PBMC T cells (not recorded which). The genes are TRBV7-2 and TRBJ2-5. The chain's CDR3 is CASSFSGDQETQYF.